The 12 T cell receptor beta chains in this list originate from one sample, sequenced in a study of beta chain features in type 1 diabetes. Investigators reverse transcribed all isolated RNA, so they sequenced expressed TCRB transcripts. Data came from immunoSEQ multiplex PCR; TCRdb stores just in-frame clones and leaves some out. The table lists about 180,000 clones, 13% of them singletons. The sequenced sample consisted of central memory CD4+ T cells from blood. The source of these receptors is a young woman in good health.

This sequence joins TRBV10-3 and TRBJ2-3; 13 bases are shared with TRBD2. The V segment lost 8 bases and the J segment 2 bases; nucleotides outside the gene matches: 1. Germline assignment: CDR1 ENHRY and CDR2 SYGVKD. CDR3 size: 14 residues. CDR3 bases: TGTGCCATCGGGACTAGCGGGACCACAGATACGCAGTATTTT. It codes for CAIGTSGTTDTQYF.

The chain uses TRBV28 and TRBJ1-2, with 8 bases fitting TRBD1. J was trimmed by 4 bases and V by 5 bases; bases with no gene match: 15. Germline loops: CDR1 MDHEN, CDR2 SYDVKM. The CDR3 loop spans 17 amino acids. For the CDR3, the DNA is TGTGCCAGCAGTCTCAACTCGGACAGGGCCATCTTCTATGGCTACACCTTC. Protein sequence: CASSLNSDRAIFYGYTF.

The sample holds a few counts of this clone. The chain recombines TRBV7-8 with TRBJ1-3, with D possibly matching TRBD1 (6 bases). The ends were cut back, 6 bases at V and 0 bases at J, with 9 bases in the middle. The CDR3 runs 14 residues. The germline V gene has CDR1 SGHVS and CDR2 FQNEAQ. This chain's CDR3 is CASRQGHSGNTIYF. CDR3 DNA: TGTGCCAGCAGACAGGGACACTCTGGAAACACCATATATTTT.

This clone was counted a single time. The chain carries TRBV28 and TRBJ1-1, with D possibly being TRBD1 (6 bases). Germline CDR1 is MDHEN and CDR2 is SYDVKM. The CDR3 length is 14 residues. Trimming pared 7 bases from V and 1 base from J, leaving 13 bases between. The CDR3 nucleotides are TGTGCCAGCACCACTGAACAGGGGAACACTGAAGCTTTCTTT. Its protein product is CASTTEQGNTEAFF.

The chain links TRBV29-1 to TRBJ2-1; D gene uncertain. The CDR3 is made up of 15 amino acids. Germline V gene data show CDR1 as SQVTM and CDR2 as ANQGSEA. Deletions cut 6 bases from V and 4 bases from J, with 19 bases between. The chain's CDR3 is CSVVPGRSNYNEQFF. The CDR3 DNA reads as TGCAGCGTGGTCCCAGGTCGTTCTAATTACAATGAGCAGTTCTTC.

This clone was recorded a few times. The chain has TRBV19 and TRBJ2-5; D is perhaps TRBD1 (6 bases). Germline V lookup: CDR1 LNHDA, CDR2 SQIVND (reference sequence). The CDR3 covers 14 residues. V was shortened by 6 bases and J by 1 base, with 12 bases between the two germline ends. The CDR3 spells CASSPGDLQETQYF. CDR3 DNA sequence: TGTGCCAGTAGCCCAGGGGATCTCCAAGAGACCCAGTACTTC.

The rearrangement uses TRBV13 and TRBJ1-5; 8 nucleotides match TRBD1. Germline CDR1 reads PRHDT; CDR2 reads FYEKMQ (reference sequence). This CDR3 has 14 residues. V trimming: 4 bases; J trimming: 7 bases; junction bases outside the gene matches: 6. The DNA of the CDR3 is TGTGCCAGCAGCTCGGAGCGGACAGGGCAGCCCCAGCATTTT. Translating gives CASSSERTGQPQHF.

A few counts support this clone. This sequence joins TRBV7-8 and TRBJ1-4, with D perhaps TRBD1 (6 bases). The CDR3 covers 15 residues. CDR1 is SGHVS and CDR2 is FQNEAQ in the germline V gene. V was shortened by 4 bases and J by 4 bases, with 13 bases between the two germline ends. The CDR3 loop reads CASSSQQGLNEKLFF. DNA for the CDR3: TGTGCCAGCAGCTCCCAACAGGGCCTTAATGAAAAACTGTTTTTT.

This chain links TRBV11-2 with TRBJ2-1; possibly TRBD2 for D (7 bases). This CDR3 has 15 residues. The V end was cut by 5 bases, the J end by 4 bases, with 15 bases between. The germline V gene has CDR1 SGHAT and CDR2 FQNNGV. The CDR3 loop is CASSPQRGGYNEQFF. The CDR3 DNA is TGTGCCAGCAGCCCTCAGAGGGGGGGGTACAATGAGCAGTTCTTC.

This clone was seen only a few times. V is TRBV6-1 and J is TRBJ2-5; TRBD2 matches 7 bases. Per germline, CDR1 MNHNS and CDR2 SASEGT. The length of the CDR3 is 14 residues. The V segment lost 3 bases and the J segment 8 bases; nucleotides outside the gene matches: 9. CDR3 sequence (DNA): TGTGCCAGCAGTGAGCCTCGACGGGGGGAAACCCAGTACTTC. Encoded protein: CASSEPRRGETQYF.

CDR3 sequence reads: CASRKQAWDIQYF. CDR3 sequence (DNA): TGTGCCAGTAGGAAACAAGCGTGGGACATTCAGTACTTC. The rearrangement uses TRBV19 and TRBJ2-4; D unresolved. V was trimmed by 6 bases and J by 8 bases, leaving 14 bases between them. CDR1 and CDR2 (germline): LNHDA, SQIVND (reference sequence). The CDR3 extends over 13 amino acids.

V gene TRBV7-3 combines with J gene TRBJ2-7, with D uncertain. This CDR3 has 15 residues. Germline-derived CDR1 and CDR2 are SGHTA and FQGTGA. V lost 0 bases and J lost 0, with 9 bases in between. The CDR3 reads CASSLTAADSYEQYF. The DNA of the CDR3 is TGTGCCAGCAGCTTAACGGCCGCAGACTCCTACGAGCAGTACTTC. The variable domain in full, with the rest retrieved from reference TRBV7-3 and TRBJ2-7, is GAGVSQTPSNKVTEKGKYVELRCDPISGHTALYWYRQSLGQGPEFLIYFQGTGAADDSGLPNDRFFAVRPEGSVSTLKIQRTERGDSAVYLCASSLTAADSYEQYFGPGTRLTVT.